This is a list of T cell receptor beta chains from one sample in a study of regulatory T cells in long-lasting Graves disease. A single record per CDR3 protein comes from TCRdb applying MiXCR to the multiplex PCR reads. The repertoire holds roughly 250,000 distinct CDR3 sequences, approximately 20% seen once, with around 15% in the top ten. The data were also submitted as part of a second study, on T cells in Graves' hyperthyroidism and ophthalmopathy.

The source material was peripheral blood mononuclear cells (PBMCs), sampled at new diagnosis, from a patient treated with antithyroid drugs. These receptors were obtained from a woman in her twenties or thirties with Graves disease. CDR3s leave out the opening cysteine and the closing phenylalanine or tryptophan.

J: TRBJ1-2; V: TRBV29-1; CDR3: SVEAGNYGYT
J: TRBJ2-1; V: TRBV11-2; CDR3: ASSGRTGGARTYNKQF
J: TRBJ1-5; V: TRBV27; CDR3: ASSTRGQGDNQPQH
J: TRBJ2-7; V: TRBV4-2; CDR3: ASSHPTPTGTGHHYEQY
J: TRBJ1-5; V: TRBV28; CDR3: ASSSPDRVYDQPQH
J: TRBJ1-5; V: TRBV2; CDR3: ASGWEGDQPQH
J: TRBJ1-4; V: TRBV6-2/TRBV6-3; CDR3: ASSEGDSYYEKLF
J: TRBJ1-2; V: TRBV28; CDR3: ASSFGQGGT
J: TRBJ1-2; V: TRBV29-1; CDR3: SAVPGNQDGYT
J: TRBJ1-1; V: TRBV12-3/TRBV12-4; CDR3: ASSLSLVARNTEAF
J: TRBJ1-1; V: TRBV15; CDR3: ATSSTGTLTEAF
J: TRBJ1-2; V: TRBV3-1; CDR3: ASSPRTGDGCT
J: TRBJ2-7; V: TRBV7-7; CDR3: ASSADRSSNEQY
J: TRBJ1-6; V: TRBV5-1; CDR3: ASSPVPGQNSPLH
J: TRBJ2-1; V: TRBV20-1; CDR3: RVKTGYNEQF
J: TRBJ1-4; V: TRBV5-1; CDR3: ASSLLARGGEKLF
J: TRBJ1-2; V: TRBV2; CDR3: ASSDKGYT
J: TRBJ1-4; V: TRBV19; CDR3: ASSRGVSSTNEKLF
J: TRBJ2-7; V: TRBV12-3/TRBV12-4; CDR3: ASSFGGLLSYEQY
J: TRBJ2-4; V: TRBV6-2/TRBV6-3; CDR3: ASSYSMIGNIQY
J: TRBJ2-5; V: TRBV19; CDR3: ASRKGTSRLETQY
J: TRBJ2-7; V: TRBV13; CDR3: ASSHGRTGRYEQY
J: TRBJ1-6; V: TRBV19; CDR3: ASSISGPSSTYNSPLH
J: TRBJ2-1; V: TRBV5-1; CDR3: ASSLENAENEQF
J: TRBJ1-2; V: TRBV4-1; CDR3: ASSQVQLFWTRGYGYT
J: TRBJ1-1; V: TRBV19; CDR3: ASTTKGGTEAF
J: TRBJ2-3; V: TRBV9; CDR3: ASSVVGLAGGTDTQY
J: TRBJ2-1; V: TRBV29-1; CDR3: SVEDRAQSSYNEQF
J: TRBJ1-5; V: TRBV6-1; CDR3: ASSKQGARPQPQH
J: TRBJ2-1; V: TRBV7-3; CDR3: ASSHLPSYNEQF
J: TRBJ1-1; V: TRBV10-3; CDR3: AIKNRGTEAF
J: TRBJ1-2; V: TRBV27; CDR3: ASRSRTGRPLSGYT